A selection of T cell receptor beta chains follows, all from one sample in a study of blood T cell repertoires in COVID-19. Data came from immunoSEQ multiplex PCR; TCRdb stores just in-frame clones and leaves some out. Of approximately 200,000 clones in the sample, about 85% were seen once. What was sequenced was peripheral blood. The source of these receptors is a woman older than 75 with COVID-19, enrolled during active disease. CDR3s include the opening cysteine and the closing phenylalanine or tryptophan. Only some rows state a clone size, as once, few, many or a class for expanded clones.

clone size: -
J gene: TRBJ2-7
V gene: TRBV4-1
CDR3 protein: CASSLDRRGFEQYF

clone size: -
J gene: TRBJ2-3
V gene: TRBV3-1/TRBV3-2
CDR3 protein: CASSLTSGGGRDTQYF

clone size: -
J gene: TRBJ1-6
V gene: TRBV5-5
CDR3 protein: CASTREPASPLHF

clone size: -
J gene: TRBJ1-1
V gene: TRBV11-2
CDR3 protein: CASRDRLNTEAFF

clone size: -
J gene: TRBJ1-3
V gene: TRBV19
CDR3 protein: CASKGPGNTIYF

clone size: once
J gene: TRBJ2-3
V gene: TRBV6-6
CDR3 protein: CASSYVGGGADTQYF

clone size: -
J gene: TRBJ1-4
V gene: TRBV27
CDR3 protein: CASSPSGGSSEKLFF

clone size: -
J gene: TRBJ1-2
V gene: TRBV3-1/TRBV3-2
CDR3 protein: CASSQEHGYTF

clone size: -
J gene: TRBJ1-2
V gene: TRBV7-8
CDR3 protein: CASSSSSGIPGYTF

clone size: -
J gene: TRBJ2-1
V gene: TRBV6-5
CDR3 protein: CASSSRQINEQFF

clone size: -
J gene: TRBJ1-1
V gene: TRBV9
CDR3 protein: CASSVRDSFNTEAFF

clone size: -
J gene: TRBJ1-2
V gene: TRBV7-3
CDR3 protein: CASRESGGANYGYTF

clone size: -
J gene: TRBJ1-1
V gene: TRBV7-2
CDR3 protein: CASSSPGQKMNTEAFF

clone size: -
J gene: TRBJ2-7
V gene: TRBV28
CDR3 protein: CASSFTGARPYEQYF